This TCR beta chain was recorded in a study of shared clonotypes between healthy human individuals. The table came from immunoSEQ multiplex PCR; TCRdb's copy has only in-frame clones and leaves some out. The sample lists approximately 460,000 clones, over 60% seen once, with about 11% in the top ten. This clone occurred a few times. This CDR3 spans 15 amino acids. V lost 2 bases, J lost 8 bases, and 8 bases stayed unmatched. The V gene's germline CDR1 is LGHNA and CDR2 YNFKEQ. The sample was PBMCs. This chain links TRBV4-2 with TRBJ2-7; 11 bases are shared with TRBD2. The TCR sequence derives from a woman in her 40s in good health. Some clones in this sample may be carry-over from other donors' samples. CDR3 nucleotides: TGTGCCAGCAGCCAACCAACTAGCGGGAGTGAACAGCAGTACTTC. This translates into CASSQPTSGSEQQYF.